The 14 T cell receptor beta chains below come from one sample, sequenced in a study of regulatory T cells in long-lasting Graves disease (dated by TCRdb to 2020 to 2023). Receptor amplification or capture employed multiplex PCR. The data were produced on an Illumina HiSeq 4000. CDR3 regions were amplified by Arm-PCR with iRepertoire HTBI primers to construct TCR beta libraries. In TCRdb, the public reads were trimmed at Q25 with fastp and aligned with MiXCR, with productive beta chains retained. Rows are unified per CDR3 protein, each entry keeping the most common DNA and genes. In this sample the table shows 400,000 to 500,000 distinct CDR3 sequences, 15% of which occur a single time. Over 7% of the sample comes from the top ten. The sample's time point label, in plain terms: newly diagnosed GD, antithyroid drugs for less than 3 months. RNA was extracted from PBMCs in TRIzol for both TCR sequencing and RNA sequencing.

These data were also filed under a second study, of T cells in Graves' hyperthyroidism and ophthalmopathy.

Specimen: peripheral blood mononuclear cells (PBMCs), collected at new diagnosis, from a patient treated with antithyroid drugs. The receptors originated from a middle-aged woman with Graves disease. Donor details come from another sample of the same person, matched by shared clones.

The chain combines TRBV28 with TRBJ2-7; the D is unclear. The CDR3 has 11 amino acids. Germline V lookup: CDR1 MDHEN, CDR2 SYDVKM. Trimming stripped 10 bases from V and 1 base from J, with 8 bases between. CDR3 in DNA: TGTGCCACCTTCTCGTCCTACGAGCAGTACTTC. Translating it yields CATFSSYEQYF.

This clonotype was detected a few times. The V gene is TRBV28, the J gene TRBJ2-1, with TRBD1 matching over 11 bases. Germline V lookup: CDR1 MDHEN, CDR2 SYDVKM. This CDR3 region has 16 residues. V shed 10 bases and J 9 bases; nucleotides not matched to a gene: 17. The CDR3: CATSLPGQGGSGEQFF. The DNA of the CDR3 is TGTGCCACCTCACTCCCGGGACAGGGGGGCTCGGGTGAGCAGTTCTTC.

This clonotype was picked up many times. In DNA form, the CDR3 reads TGTGCCAGCAGTGATCTAGGGACAGTCACAGATACGCAGTATTTT. It encodes CASSDLGTVTDTQYF. The chain is built from TRBV2 and TRBJ2-3; TRBD1 matches 7 bases. This CDR3 region has 15 residues. Unmatched junction bases numbered 5, after V lost 3 bases and J lost 2 bases. Looked up from germline, CDR1 is SNHLY and CDR2 is FYNNEI. Looking up the rest from reference TRBV2 and TRBJ2-3 gives the full variable domain: EPEVTQTPSHQVTQMGQEVILRCVPISNHLYFYWYRQILGQKVEFLVSFYNNEISEKSEIFDDQFSVERPDGSNFTLKIRSTKLEDSAMYFCASSDLGTVTDTQYFGPGTRLTVL.

This clonotype was counted many times. The genes are TRBV11-3 and TRBJ1-1, with D perhaps matching TRBD1 (5 bases). Trimming removed 1 base from V and 6 bases from J, with 18 bases in between. CDR3 length equals 16 residues. Germline assignment: CDR1 SGHNT and CDR2 YENEEA. CDR3 coding DNA: TGTGCCAGCAGCTTAGGGGCTGGGGCGTCGGGGGCTGAAGCTTTCTTT. Translated: CASSLGAGASGAEAFF. The full variable domain, rest sourced from reference TRBV11-3 and TRBJ1-1, is EAGVVQSPRYKIIEKKQPVAFWCNPISGHNTLYWYLQNLGQGPELLIRYENEEAVDDSQLPKDRFSAERLKGVDSTLKIQPAELGDSAVYLCASSLGAGASGAEAFFGQGTRLTVV.

This clonotype was detected a few times. This rearrangement joins TRBV20-1 to TRBJ1-2; 8 bases match TRBD1. The CDR3 extends over 14 amino acids. J was trimmed by 0 bases and V by 2 bases; bases with no gene match: 2. Germline CDR1 DFQATT, CDR2 SNEGSKA (reference sequence). The CDR3 spells CSARRTGSNYGYTF. The CDR3 DNA sequence: TGCAGTGCTAGAAGGACAGGGTCTAACTATGGCTACACCTTC.

This clonotype came up many times. The V gene is TRBV30, the J gene TRBJ2-7, with D possibly called TRBD1 or TRBD2 (5 bases each). The V and J ends lost 3 bases and 1 base respectively, with 16 bases between them. CDR1 and CDR2 (germline): GTSNPN, SVGIG (reference sequence). This CDR3 is built from 15 residues. The CDR3 DNA reads as TGTGCCTGGAGCCCTCCCGGGGCTGGGTCCTACGAGCAGTACTTC. Amino acids: CAWSPPGAGSYEQYF.

This clonotype was observed a handful of times. The rearrangement uses TRBV6-5 and TRBJ1-1; tentative D call: TRBD1 (6 bases). Germline CDR1 reads MNHEY; CDR2 reads SVGAGI. The CDR3 runs to 14 residues. Trimming pared 0 bases from V and 6 bases from J, leaving 11 bases between. In DNA form, the CDR3 reads TGTGCCAGCAGTTACTCGGGGAAGGGGGCTGAAGCTTTCTTT. The encoded protein is CASSYSGKGAEAFF.

The rearrangement joins TRBV12-3 or TRBV12-4 to TRBJ2-7; TRBD2 might be the D (5 bases). V lost 6 bases and J 6 bases, leaving 12 bases between the germline ends. This CDR3 has 12 residues. CDR3 amino acids: CASRAEGTEQYF. The CDR3 DNA reads as TGTGCCAGCAGGGCCGAGGGAACCGAGCAGTACTTC.

A few counts support this clonotype. The rearrangement links TRBV6-1 to TRBJ1-1, with unresolved D. The CDR3 covers 14 residues. Germline lookup yields CDR1 MNHNS and CDR2 SASEGT. Trimming removed 8 bases at V and 2 bases at J, with 15 bases between. The CDR3 loop reads CASLVALPNTEAFF. The CDR3 nucleotides are TGTGCCAGCCTGGTGGCACTCCCAAACACTGAAGCTTTCTTT.

This rearrangement joins TRBV19 to TRBJ2-7, with D possibly matching TRBD1 (6 bases). V lost 7 bases to trimming and J lost 4 bases, with 11 bases between them. Germline V gene data show CDR1 as LNHDA and CDR2 as SQIVND (reference sequence). The CDR3 loop spans 12 amino acids. The CDR3 DNA is TGTGCCAGTAAAGACAGGCATTACGAGCAGTACTTC. The encoded protein is CASKDRHYEQYF.

This clonotype was picked up many times. The chain recombines TRBV7-2 with TRBJ2-1; D is unresolved. Germline CDR1 SGHTA, CDR2 FQGNSA. V was pared by 4 bases and J by 8 bases, with 9 bases between. CDR3 size: 12 residues. Here the CDR3 DNA reads TGTGCCAGCAGCTATACCTTGGATGAGCAGTTCTTC. This codes for CASSYTLDEQFF.

This clonotype was observed a handful of times. The rearrangement joins TRBV12-3 or TRBV12-4 to TRBJ1-2; TRBD1 aligns across 11 bases. This CDR3 comprises 15 residues. Trimming took 6 bases from V and 3 from J; bases not matched to a gene: 6. The CDR3 sequence: CASRGQGARYYGYTF. The CDR3 coding sequence is TGTGCCAGCAGAGGACAGGGGGCTCGGTACTATGGCTACACCTTC.

CDR3 amino acids: CASSSEGRTEAFF. The CDR3 nucleotides are TGTGCCAGCAGCTCCGAGGGTAGGACTGAAGCTTTCTTT. The J gene is TRBJ1-1, the V gene TRBV5-6; D is ambiguous. The CDR3 sequence is 13 residues long. Looked up from germline, CDR1 is SGHDT and CDR2 is YYEEEE. The V end was cut by 3 bases, the J end by 5 bases, with 11 bases between.

The sample holds many counts of this clonotype. The rearrangement joins TRBV28 to TRBJ1-1, with 7 bases identical to TRBD1. Germline V gene lookup returns CDR1 MDHEN and CDR2 SYDVKM. The junction had 0 bases not matched to a gene; V was cut back by 1 base and J by 4 bases. The CDR3 extends over 13 amino acids. The CDR3 sequence is CASSLYRGTEAFF. The CDR3 DNA sequence: TGTGCCAGCAGTTTATACAGGGGCACTGAAGCTTTCTTT.